Listed below are T cell receptor beta chains from one sample, sequenced in a study of T cell responses to AZD1222 COVID-19 vaccine. TCRdb's table, derived via immunoSEQ multiplex PCR, lists solely in-frame clones and lacks some. The sample yields some 140,000 clones, about 92% seen once. Sample: peripheral blood, taken on day 0 of AZD1222 vaccination. These receptors were taken from an adult in good health. The CDR3 runs from the conserved cysteine through the conserved F or W. The D gene is left open where the match is weak. Not every row has a clone size; where given, it reads once, few, many or a size class.

TRBJ2-3 15 TRBV10-3 . . CATRRRVIGTDTQYF TGTGCCACAAGGAGACGGGTTATAGGCACAGATACGCAGTATTTT
TRBJ2-5 10 TRBV20-1 few . CTIRGETQYF TGCACCATCAGGGGAGAGACCCAGTACTTC
TRBJ1-2 13 TRBV6-5 . . CASTVGGWYGYTF TGTGCCAGCACCGTAGGGGGGTGGTATGGCTACACCTTC
TRBJ1-2 13 TRBV3-1/TRBV3-2 . . CASSQVEGHGYTF TGTGCCAGCAGCCAAGTGGAGGGGCATGGCTACACCTTC
TRBJ1-4 13 TRBV14 . . CASSLKVREKLFF TGTGCCAGCAGCCTCAAGGTCCGGGAAAAACTGTTTTTT
TRBJ1-5 14 TRBV20-1 . . CSASKGRTNQPQHF TGCAGTGCTAGTAAGGGCAGAACCAATCAGCCCCAGCATTTT
TRBJ1-1 13 TRBV9 . TRBD1 CASSAGQGDLNFF TGTGCCAGCAGCGCGGGACAGGGGGACCTAAATTTCTTT
TRBJ2-3 12 TRBV27 . . CASKTSTDTQYF TGTGCCAGTAAGACTAGCACAGATACGCAGTATTTT
TRBJ1-1 15 TRBV9 . . CASSVVHGPNTEAFF TGTGCCAGCAGCGTAGTGCACGGCCCGAACACTGAAGCTTTCTTT
TRBJ1-1 18 TRBV7-3 . TRBD1 CASSRPRGQGVEDWKAFF TGTGCCAGCAGCCGTCCAAGGGGACAGGGGGTGGAGGATTGGAAAGCTTTCTTT